One sample yielded the 17 T cell receptor beta chains listed below, sequenced in a study of OX40 agonist ivuxolimab in advanced cancers. Assay used: immunoSEQ multiplex PCR; TCRdb lists only in-frame clones, some missing. The sample lists 53,000 or so clones, 65% to 85% seen once, with around an eighth in the top ten. The sample here was CD4+ or CD8+ T cells sorted from blood, taken in a trial of the OX40 agonist ivuxolimab. The receptor set was obtained from an adult with an advanced solid tumor such as melanoma, head and neck, liver or kidney cancer.

Only a few counts were recorded for this clone. V usage is TRBV19 and J usage is TRBJ2-1; unclear D gene. Germline V lookup: CDR1 LNHDA, CDR2 SQIVND (reference sequence). The CDR3 is 13 amino acids. V lost 5 bases to trimming and J lost 9 bases, with 14 bases between them. In nucleotides, the CDR3 is TGTGCCAGTAGTCCTGGGAATTGGGGTGAGCAGTTCTTC. The encoded protein is CASSPGNWGEQFF.

This clone is a singleton in its sample. This chain joins TRBV5-1 and TRBJ2-5; 10 nucleotides match TRBD1. V lost 4 bases to trimming and J lost 5 bases; unmatched junction nucleotides: 8. Per germline, CDR1 SGHRS and CDR2 YFSETQ. CDR3 length: 15 residues. Here the CDR3 reads CASSTGQGVRETQYF. The CDR3 DNA is TGCGCCAGCAGCACAGGACAGGGGGTGAGGGAGACCCAGTACTTC.

This clone was counted once. This chain connects TRBV7-9 to TRBJ1-5, with 10 bases matching TRBD1. J was trimmed by 2 bases and V by 5 bases; bases with no gene match: 3. CDR1 is SEHNR, CDR2 FQNEAQ, per germline (reference sequence). CDR3 size: 15 residues. The CDR3 here is CASSPGTGGNQPQHF. CDR3 bases: TGTGCCAGCAGCCCGGGGACAGGGGGCAATCAGCCCCAGCATTTT.

This CDR3 is CASSPGWAGRTEAFF. The CDR3 DNA reads TGCGCCAGCAGCCCTGGATGGGCAGGGAGAACTGAAGCTTTCTTT. V gene TRBV5-1 combines with J gene TRBJ1-1; D is perhaps TRBD1 (5 bases). The CDR3 runs 15 residues. Germline CDR1 reads SGHRS; CDR2 reads YFSETQ. The V gene lost 4 bases and the J gene lost 5 bases, with 18 bases spanning the gap.

The gene calls are TRBV7-2 and TRBJ1-2, with a weak D call TRBD1 (5 bases). The CDR3 sequence is 13 residues long. Between the trimmed V and J ends, which lost 4 bases and 8 bases, there was a span of 14 bases. Germline CDR1 SGHTA, CDR2 FQGNSA. CDR3 residues: CASSSTGEAGYTF. The CDR3 DNA sequence: TGTGCCAGCAGCTCAACGGGGGAAGCGGGCTACACCTTC.

V and J are TRBV11-3 and TRBJ2-1, with TRBD2 matching 14 bases. The CDR3 contains 15 residues. The germline V gene has CDR1 SGHNT and CDR2 YENEEA. V dropped 4 bases and J dropped 9; count of bases not matched to a gene: 5. This chain's CDR3 is CASSSSGLAGAEQFF. DNA of the CDR3: TGTGCCAGCAGCTCGTCGGGACTAGCGGGAGCTGAGCAGTTCTTC.

This chain links TRBV6-1 with TRBJ1-4; D remains ambiguous. V was clipped by 4 bases and J by 4 bases, with 10 bases between them. From germline, CDR1 is MNHNS and CDR2 SASEGT. The CDR3 is 14 amino acids. CDR3 nucleotides: TGTGCCAGCAGTGCGGGCAGAATTAATGAAAAACTGTTTTTT. Protein: CASSAGRINEKLFF.

In this sample, this clone turned up once. The chain carries TRBV18 and TRBJ2-7; 8 bases map to TRBD1. The V gene's germline CDR1 is KGHSH and CDR2 LQKENI. The CDR3 is made up of 15 amino acids. V gave up 2 bases and J gave up 5 bases; unmatched junction bases: 8. Written as DNA, the CDR3 is TGTGCCAGCTCACCAACGCGGACAGGGAACCACGAGCAGTACTTC. It is translated as CASSPTRTGNHEQYF.

The V gene is TRBV6-1, the J gene TRBJ1-1; tentative D call: TRBD1 (6 bases). Germline V gene data show CDR1 as MNHNS and CDR2 as SASEGT. V was trimmed by 5 bases and J by 5 bases, leaving 15 bases between them. This CDR3 is built from 14 residues. CDR3 nucleotides: TGTGCCAGCAGTCCGCAGGGGACGCGGACTGAAGCTTTCTTT. This encodes CASSPQGTRTEAFF.

The gene calls are TRBV18 and TRBJ1-4, with D uncertain. Per germline, CDR1 KGHSH and CDR2 LQKENI. CDR3 size: 13 residues. V shed 0 bases and J shed 8 bases, with 7 bases lying between them. CDR3 amino acids: CASSPPGREKLFF. The CDR3 bases are TGTGCCAGCTCACCACCCGGACGCGAAAAACTGTTTTTT.

V usage is TRBV14 and J usage is TRBJ2-1; a weak D match, TRBD2 (7 bases). The CDR3 is 18 residues long. The germline V and J ends were trimmed by 0 bases and 2 bases, with 17 bases remaining between them. Germline CDR1 SGHDN, CDR2 FVKESK. CDR3 protein: CASSQDRGLQVTYNEQFF. The CDR3 DNA sequence: TGTGCCAGCAGCCAAGACAGGGGACTACAAGTAACCTACAATGAGCAGTTCTTC.

J is TRBJ2-1 and V is TRBV6-1; D is undetermined. Between the trimmed V and J ends, which lost 2 bases and 0 bases, there was a span of 8 bases. Per germline, CDR1 MNHNS and CDR2 SASEGT. The CDR3 consists of 15 residues. The chain's CDR3 is CASSERAVSYNEQFF. CDR3 sequence (DNA): TGTGCCAGCAGTGAACGGGCAGTCTCCTACAATGAGCAGTTCTTC.

This clone was observed a single time. The gene calls are TRBV6-1 and TRBJ1-5; D gene ambiguous. Germline-derived CDR1 and CDR2 are MNHNS and SASEGT. Trimming removed 6 bases from V and 2 bases from J, with 8 bases in between. The CDR3 contains 13 residues. CDR3 DNA: TGTGCCAGCAGCCGACGGGGCAATCAGCCCCAGCATTTT. Protein sequence: CASSRRGNQPQHF.

Only one count was recorded for this clone. The V gene is TRBV19, the J gene TRBJ1-5; D not certain. Between the trimmed V and J ends, which lost 3 bases and 6 bases, there was a span of 9 bases. This CDR3 spans 13 amino acids. CDR1 is LNHDA and CDR2 is SQIVND in the germline V gene (reference sequence). CDR3 amino acids: CASSILISQPQHF. CDR3 sequence (DNA): TGTGCCAGTAGTATCTTGATTAGTCAGCCCCAGCATTTT.

J is TRBJ2-7 and V is TRBV5-4; D might be TRBD1 (6 bases). V shed 0 bases and J shed 4 bases, with 14 bases lying between them. Germline V gene lookup returns CDR1 SGHNT and CDR2 YYREEE (reference sequence). This CDR3 is built from 15 residues. The CDR3 coding sequence is TGTGCCAGCAGCTTGGAAACAGGGAAGATTTACGAGCAGTACTTC. It translates to CASSLETGKIYEQYF.

In its sample, this clone was seen once. The chain links TRBV19 to TRBJ2-4; no clear D gene. V was clipped by 7 bases and J by 2 bases, with 18 bases between them. CDR3 size: 16 residues. CDR1 and CDR2 (germline): LNHDA, SQIVND (reference sequence). CDR3 sequence: CASTDEARRTKNIQYF. The CDR3 coding sequence is TGTGCCAGTACGGACGAAGCTAGAAGAACCAAAAACATTCAGTACTTC.

The rearrangement joins TRBV18 to TRBJ1-3; D ambiguous. Germline V gene sequence: CDR1 KGHSH, CDR2 LQKENI. CDR3 length: 17 residues. The V end lost 0 bases, the J end lost 1 base, and 13 bases lay between the germline ends. CDR3 loop: CASSPPTGATSGNTIYF. In DNA, the CDR3 is TGTGCCAGCTCACCACCAACGGGCGCCACATCTGGAAACACCATATATTTT. Full variable domain (rest looked up from reference TRBV18 and TRBJ1-3): NAGVMQNPRHLVRRRGQEARLRCSPMKGHSHVYWYRQLPEEGLKFMVYLQKENIIDESGMPKERFSAEFPKEGPSILRIQQVVRGDSAAYFCASSPPTGATSGNTIYFGEGSWLTVV.